The 27 T cell receptor beta chains below were found in one sample sequenced in a study of T cells in Graves' hyperthyroidism and ophthalmopathy. Amplified TCR beta CDR3 regions derived from RNA transcripts. The HTBI primer set served for first-round RT-PCR of the TCR CDR3. Each CDR3 protein is one row after TCRdb ran MiXCR on the multiplex PCR reads. Of 560,000 or so distinct CDR3 sequences listed, less than 20% are singletons. Input material: blood. All receptors come from a man aged 40-49 years with Graves' ophthalmopathy.

The CDR3 DNA sequence: TGTGCCATCAGTGAGTCAGTGGACACGGAAGAGACCCAGTACTTC. Translated: CAISESVDTEETQYF. The rearrangement joins TRBV10-3 to TRBJ2-5; perhaps TRBD1 as D (5 bases). Trimming stripped 0 bases from V and 3 bases from J, with 11 bases between. CDR1 is ENHRY and CDR2 is SYGVKD in the germline V gene. This CDR3 has 15 amino acids.

The sample holds many counts of this clonotype. This rearrangement joins TRBV3-1 to TRBJ2-5; D is possibly TRBD2 (5 bases). CDR1 is LGHDT and CDR2 is YNNKEL in the germline V gene (reference sequence). V lost 5 bases and J lost 4, with 14 bases in between. The CDR3 contains 14 residues. The CDR3 is CASSINVGRETQYF. The DNA for the CDR3 is TGTGCCAGCAGCATCAACGTTGGGAGAGAGACCCAGTACTTC.

The chain couples TRBV5-1 to TRBJ2-5; D gene ambiguous. Germline V gene sequence: CDR1 SGHRS, CDR2 YFSETQ. The CDR3 contains 14 residues. V was shortened by 0 bases and J by 2 bases, with 8 bases between the two germline ends. In nucleotides, the CDR3 is TGCGCCAGCAGCTTGGAATGGGGTCAAGAGACCCAGTACTTC. Amino acid sequence: CASSLEWGQETQYF.

Concerning this clonotype: Being one base from a much bigger clone, this may be a read error. Without the conserved terminal phenylalanine or tryptophan, this CDR3 likely stems from a read error. The rearrangement links TRBV12-3 or TRBV12-4 to TRBJ1-2; 9 nucleotides agree with TRBD1. The length of the CDR3 is 14 residues. J gave up 6 bases and V 7 bases, and 9 bases lay outside the gene matches. CDR3 sequence reads: CASTMDRGLHGYTL. CDR3 DNA: TGTGCCAGCACCATGGACAGGGGACTGCATGGCTACACCCTC.

This clonotype showed up just a few times. CDR3 in DNA: TGTGCCTGGAGCCAGGGACAAAATGAAAAACTGTTTTTT. Protein sequence: CAWSQGQNEKLFF. V usage is TRBV30 and J usage is TRBJ1-4, with D possibly being TRBD1 (6 bases). The V gene's germline CDR1 is GTSNPN and CDR2 SVGIG (reference sequence). CDR3 length: 13 residues. V lost 3 bases to trimming and J lost 5 bases, with 10 bases between them.

This clonotype was recorded a few times. The chain joins TRBV5-4 to TRBJ1-5, with 7 bases aligning to TRBD1. With V trimmed by 4 bases and J by 2 bases, 9 bases remained unmatched. The CDR3 sequence is 16 residues long. In germline, CDR1 is SGHNT, CDR2 YYREEE (reference sequence). CDR3 sequence reads: CASSLKGAEGNQPQHF. The CDR3, as DNA: TGTGCCAGCAGCCTCAAGGGGGCAGAAGGCAATCAGCCCCAGCATTTT.

The chain carries TRBV3-1 and TRBJ1-2; D remains unclear. The CDR3 is made up of 14 amino acids. Deletions cut 4 bases from V and 7 bases from J, with 16 bases between. The germline gives CDR1 LGHDT, CDR2 YNNKEL (reference sequence). The CDR3 loop is CASSLLEGCGGYTF. The DNA of the CDR3 is TGTGCCAGCAGCCTCCTGGAGGGTTGCGGTGGCTACACCTTC.

This rearrangement joins TRBV7-9 to TRBJ1-5; D unclear. This CDR3 region has 13 residues. Germline CDR1 is SEHNR and CDR2 is FQNEAQ (reference sequence). Trimming stripped 5 bases from V and 8 bases from J, with 13 bases between. The CDR3 nucleotides are TGTGCCAGCAGCCCTCCCGGAGAAGAGCCCCAGCATTTT. It yields the protein CASSPPGEEPQHF.

V is TRBV6-1 and J is TRBJ2-7; TRBD2 agrees at 10 bases. This CDR3 contains 12 residues. V lost 10 bases to trimming and J lost 4 bases; unmatched junction nucleotides: 4. CDR1 MNHNS and CDR2 SASEGT come from the germline V gene. In DNA form, the CDR3 reads TGTGCCACCGTGGGACTAGCGTACGAGCAGTACTTC. This gives the protein CATVGLAYEQYF.

This clonotype was detected a few times. This chain joins TRBV2 and TRBJ1-4; D unresolved. The V end lost 1 base, the J end lost 4 bases, and 7 bases lay between the germline ends. Germline-derived CDR1 and CDR2 are SNHLY and FYNNEI. The CDR3 is made up of 14 amino acids. In DNA form, the CDR3 reads TGTGCCAGCAGTGAAGGGGGTGTTAATGAAAAACTGTTTTTT. This translates into CASSEGGVNEKLFF.

The V call is TRBV14, the J call TRBJ2-5; D not certain. The V gene lost 11 bases and the J gene lost 7 bases, with 11 bases spanning the gap. Germline V lookup: CDR1 SGHDN, CDR2 FVKESK. CDR3 length: 10 amino acids. The CDR3 is CAALEGTQYF. The DNA for the CDR3 is TGTGCCGCCCTAGAAGGGACCCAGTACTTC.

The V call is TRBV6-1, the J call TRBJ2-1; a weak D match, TRBD2 (5 bases). Germline CDR1 and CDR2: MNHNS and SASEGT. This CDR3 is 15 amino acids long. V was clipped by 6 bases and J by 5 bases, with 17 bases between them. The CDR3 loop reads CASRPTLLGNNEQFF. CDR3 sequence (DNA): TGTGCCAGCAGACCAACCCTACTAGGGAACAATGAGCAGTTCTTC.

This clonotype has more than one count but fewer than ten. J is TRBJ1-1 and V is TRBV6-1; D gene ambiguous. V was trimmed by 4 bases and J by 4 bases, leaving 13 bases between them. The CDR3 covers 14 residues. Germline V gene lookup returns CDR1 MNHNS and CDR2 SASEGT. The CDR3 is CASSAYVGSTEAFF. The CDR3 coding sequence is TGTGCCAGCAGTGCCTACGTAGGGAGCACTGAAGCTTTCTTT.

This clonotype has at least ten counts. The chain has TRBV11-2 and TRBJ2-7; D may be TRBD1 (6 bases). The CDR3 has 14 amino acids. Per the germline V gene, CDR1 is SGHAT and CDR2 is FQNNGV. Trimming removed 0 bases at V and 3 bases at J, with 9 bases between. The CDR3 sequence: CASSLEDRHYEQYF. CDR3 sequence (DNA): TGTGCCAGCAGCTTAGAGGACAGACACTACGAGCAGTACTTC.

This clonotype was recorded many times. The chain recombines TRBV20-1 with TRBJ2-3; 8 nucleotides agree with TRBD2. The length of the CDR3 is 15 residues. CDR1 is DFQATT and CDR2 is SNEGSKA in the germline V gene (reference sequence). The V segment lost 3 bases and the J segment 4 bases; nucleotides outside the gene matches: 9. CDR3 loop: CSASRATSVSDTQYF. The CDR3 DNA sequence: TGCAGTGCTAGTCGGGCGACTAGCGTCTCAGATACGCAGTATTTT.

This clonotype was picked up a small number of times. The V gene is TRBV12-3 or TRBV12-4, the J gene TRBJ2-1, with no clear D. This CDR3 is 13 amino acids long. Trimming pared 1 base from V and 7 bases from J, leaving 8 bases between. This chain's CDR3 is CASSLEYRNEQFF. The CDR3, as DNA: TGTGCCAGCAGTTTAGAGTATAGGAATGAGCAGTTCTTC.

This clonotype came up a few times. CDR3 sequence reads: CASSPASMGTGELFF. CDR3 nucleotides: TGTGCCAGCAGCCCGGCGTCTATGGGCACCGGGGAGCTGTTTTTT. The chain has TRBV7-3 and TRBJ2-2; D uncertain. The CDR3 loop spans 15 amino acids. Between the trimmed V and J ends, which lost 5 bases and 4 bases, there was a span of 14 bases. Germline CDR1 and CDR2: SGHTA and FQGTGA.

The chain combines TRBV5-4 with TRBJ1-4; 7 nucleotides line up with TRBD1. After removal of 3 bases from V and 3 bases from J, the junction contained 8 bases not matched to a gene. Germline loops: CDR1 SGHNT, CDR2 YYREEE (reference sequence). The CDR3 has 16 residues. Here the CDR3 DNA reads TGTGCCAGCAGCTCTCGGACAGGAAGTTCTAATGAAAAACTGTTTTTT. Its protein is CASSSRTGSSNEKLFF.

This clonotype was recorded a few times. As DNA, the CDR3 is TGTGCCAGTAGTATAGCGGATTATGGGGCTCAGTACTTC. Amino acids: CASSIADYGAQYF. This chain uses TRBV19 with TRBJ2-5, with D possibly TRBD1 on 5 matching bases. The CDR3 is 13 residues long. Trimming shortened V by 1 base and J by 11 bases, and 14 bases separated the two germline ends. Germline loops: CDR1 LNHDA, CDR2 SQIVND (reference sequence).

This sequence joins TRBV19 and TRBJ2-5; 12 bases fit TRBD1. This CDR3 is built from 16 residues. In germline, CDR1 is LNHDA, CDR2 SQIVND (reference sequence). V was pared by 6 bases and J by 5 bases, with 10 bases of the junction left unmatched. CDR3 in DNA: TGTGCCAGTAGCCCAGGGAGGGACAGGGGGCGTGAGACCCAGTACTTC. Amino acids: CASSPGRDRGRETQYF.

V usage is TRBV4-1 and J usage is TRBJ2-7, with 9 bases lining up with TRBD2. Trimming took 4 bases from V and 2 from J; bases not matched to a gene: 6. Germline CDR1 reads MGHRA; CDR2 reads YSYEKL. The CDR3 totals 15 residues. In nucleotides, the CDR3 is TGCGCCAGCAGCCCCAGCGGGGGGCCGGCCTACGAGCAGTACTTC. Encoded protein: CASSPSGGPAYEQYF.

The DNA for the CDR3 is TGTGCCAGTAGTATGACAGGGCTCAATGAGCAGTTCTTC. Protein sequence: CASSMTGLNEQFF. This chain links TRBV19 with TRBJ2-1; 7 nucleotides line up with TRBD1. Per germline, CDR1 LNHDA and CDR2 SQIVND (reference sequence). CDR3 length equals 13 residues. V gave up 3 bases and J gave up 6 bases; unmatched junction bases: 2.

Details on this clonotype: Possible read error: a much larger clone is one base away. V is TRBV2 and J is TRBJ2-3; D is perhaps TRBD2 (6 bases). Germline V gene lookup returns CDR1 SNHLY and CDR2 FYNNEI. CDR3 length equals 16 residues. The germline V and J ends were trimmed by 2 bases and 3 bases, with 15 bases remaining between them. The CDR3 loop reads CASSERASERTDTQYF. CDR3 sequence (DNA): TGTGCCAGCAGTGAAAGGGCTAGCGAGAGGACAGATACGCAGTATTTT.

This CDR3 is CASSSRYGTSGRGHEQFF. DNA for the CDR3: TGTGCCAGCAGCTCCCGTTATGGGACTAGCGGGAGAGGGCATGAGCAGTTCTTC. The chain has TRBV7-2 and TRBJ2-1; TRBD2 matches at 14 bases. Germline CDR1 is SGHTA and CDR2 is FQGNSA. Losses at the gene ends were 4 bases for V and 8 bases for J; bases not matched to a gene: 13. The CDR3 sequence is 18 residues long.

The rearrangement links TRBV3-1 to TRBJ1-1; D is uncertain. V was clipped by 2 bases and J by 4 bases, with 11 bases between them. Germline CDR1 is LGHDT and CDR2 is YNNKEL (reference sequence). The CDR3 length is 14 residues. CDR3 DNA sequence: TGTGCCAGCAGCCAAAGGGAAGGTACCACTGAAGCTTTCTTT. Amino acids: CASSQREGTTEAFF.

This clonotype was picked up a small number of times. The chain employs TRBV18 and TRBJ2-7; TRBD1 aligns across 8 bases. The CDR3 totals 16 residues. J lost 2 bases, V lost 6 bases, and 12 bases had no gene match. In germline, CDR1 is KGHSH, CDR2 LQKENI. Here the CDR3 DNA reads TGTGCCAGCTCCCCCGAGGGACAGGTAAACACCTACGAGCAGTACTTC. Residues: CASSPEGQVNTYEQYF.

The rearrangement joins TRBV19 to TRBJ2-3; 8 nucleotides agree with TRBD2. Germline CDR1 and CDR2: LNHDA and SQIVND (reference sequence). Trimming cost V 6 bases and J 3 bases; bases outside gene matches: 5. This CDR3 comprises 14 residues. The DNA for the CDR3 is TGTGCCAGTAGACGGGAGGGTCTGACAGATACGCAGTATTTT. This translates into CASRREGLTDTQYF.